Below, one T cell receptor (beta chain) is given with its context. The antigen is undetermined. The unexposed donors gave CD4+ T cells in about 2010-2019, prior to COVID-19. CD4+ T cells were isolated from the cells after around 9 days of culture. V was trimmed by 4 bases and J by 1 base, leaving 18 bases between them. The germline gives CDR1 SGHDT, CDR2 YYEEEE. This CDR3 comprises 17 residues. The data were produced by immunoSEQ multiplex PCR, yet TCRdb's version contains in-frame clones alone and is incomplete. The sample consists of more than 25,000 clones, around 75% of them appearing once. This sample is part of a study of CD4 T cells in relation to SARS-CoV-2 and coronaviruses.

This chain links TRBV5-6 with TRBJ1-3; a weak D match, TRBD1 (5 bases). The source of this sequence is a human donor in good health. Sequencing was done on a sample of CD4+ T cells from PBMCs, cultured in vitro. CDR3 bases: TGTGCCAGCAGCGCAGGTTTTCCAGGGAGATCTGGAAACACCATATATTTT. Translating gives CASSAGFPGRSGNTIYF. Looking up the rest from reference TRBV5-6 and TRBJ1-3 gives the full variable domain: DAGVTQSPTHLIKTRGQQVTLRCSPKSGHDTVSWYQQALGQGPQFIFQYYEEEERQRGNFPDRFSGHQFPNYSSELNVNALLLGDSALYLCASSAGFPGRSGNTIYFGEGSWLTVV.